Each of the 3 T cell receptor beta chains below was sequenced from the same sample in a study of blood T cell repertoires in COVID-19. Measured with immunoSEQ multiplex PCR; TCRdb has only the in-frame clones, and not every one. The table records about 120,000 clones, about 79% of them present only once. The sequenced material came from peripheral blood. The receptor set was obtained from a woman aged 80 or older with acute or convalescent COVID-19.

This clone was seen once. The V and J genes are TRBV30 and TRBJ2-1; 7 bases are a match to TRBD2. The CDR3 consists of 12 residues. J gave up 7 bases and V 3 bases, and 3 bases lay outside the gene matches. Germline V CDR1 and CDR2: GTSNPN, SVGIG (reference sequence). CDR3 nucleotides: TGTGCCTGGAGGCTGGGGGGGAATGAGCAGTTCTTC. Its translation is CAWRLGGNEQFF.

The genes are TRBV19 and TRBJ1-5; D is unclear. This CDR3 region has 14 residues. Trimming cost V 7 bases and J 7 bases, with 17 bases left between them. Germline V gene sequence: CDR1 LNHDA, CDR2 SQIVND (reference sequence). The CDR3 DNA follows: TGTGCCAGTAACCTCGTGGGAGGTGTCCAGCCCCAGCATTTT. This gives the protein CASNLVGGVQPQHF.

The chain is built from TRBV28 and TRBJ1-2; TRBD1 agrees at 9 bases. The CDR3 has 16 amino acids. In germline, CDR1 is MDHEN, CDR2 SYDVKM. V gave up 6 bases and J gave up 4 bases; unmatched junction bases: 12. The CDR3 region is CASRTPGQGLGYGYTF. The CDR3 nucleotides read TGTGCCAGCAGGACTCCGGGACAGGGATTGGGCTATGGCTACACCTTC.